A single sample is the source of the 25 T cell receptor beta chains below, sequenced in a study of cytomegalovirus exposure and HLA in healthy donors. PCR amplification relied on 60 Vbeta primers (plus 13 Jbeta primers). Method: immunoSEQ multiplex PCR; TCRdb's copy keeps in-frame clones and lacks some. The table records 150,000 to 200,000 clones, approximately 82% of them present only once. What was sequenced was PBMCs. The receptors were sampled from a woman aged 40 to 50 in good health and CMV-seropositive.

The genes are TRBV11-3 and TRBJ2-1, with 8 nucleotides matching TRBD2. This CDR3 has 16 residues. V lost 5 bases, J lost 6 bases, and 12 bases stayed unmatched. In germline, CDR1 is SGHNT, CDR2 YENEEA. CDR3 in amino acids: CASSTGGVVSSNEQFF. CDR3 sequence (DNA): TGTGCCAGCAGCACGGGAGGGGTAGTTTCGAGCAATGAGCAGTTCTTC. Full variable domain (outside the CDR3, taken from reference TRBV11-3 and TRBJ2-1): EAGVVQSPRYKIIEKKQPVAFWCNPISGHNTLYWYLQNLGQGPELLIRYENEEAVDDSQLPKDRFSAERLKGVDSTLKIQPAELGDSAVYLCASSTGGVVSSNEQFFGPGTRLTVL.

The chain couples TRBV18 to TRBJ1-1, with 7 bases aligning to TRBD1. Germline V gene lookup returns CDR1 KGHSH and CDR2 LQKENI. The CDR3 is made up of 17 amino acids. J gave up 3 bases and V 2 bases, and 12 bases lay outside the gene matches. The CDR3 DNA follows: TGTGCCAGCTCACCAAACCGGGGGACAGAGAGGTACACTGAAGCTTTCTTT. Translation gives CASSPNRGTERYTEAFF.

V gene TRBV29-1 combines with J gene TRBJ2-7; 7 positions agree with TRBD2. This CDR3 is 13 amino acids long. V shed 4 bases, J shed 1 base, and the junction held 4 bases outside the gene matches. CDR1 and CDR2 (germline): SQVTM, ANQGSEA. For the CDR3, the DNA is TGCAGCGTTGGGGCTAGCGGTTCCTACGAGCAGTACTTC. Its protein is CSVGASGSYEQYF.

The chain couples TRBV5-6 to TRBJ1-4; D possibly corresponds to TRBD1 (5 bases). CDR1 is SGHDT, CDR2 YYEEEE, per germline. V was cut by 1 base and J by 7 bases, with 11 bases left in between. CDR3 length: 14 amino acids. The CDR3 DNA follows: TGTGCCAGCAGCTTGCGGGGGGGGAGTGAAAAACTGTTTTTT. Its translation: CASSLRGGSEKLFF.

This sequence joins TRBV7-9 and TRBJ1-4; possibly TRBD1 for D (6 bases). Germline V CDR1 and CDR2: SEHNR, FQNEAQ (reference sequence). V dropped 2 bases and J dropped 3 bases, with 19 bases sitting between them. The CDR3 extends over 18 amino acids. The CDR3 reads CASSLPSGAGWPNEKLFF. As DNA, the CDR3 is TGTGCCAGCAGCTTACCCTCAGGGGCAGGGTGGCCTAATGAAAAACTGTTTTTT.

The chain has TRBV5-1 and TRBJ1-2, with 8 bases aligning to TRBD1. J lost 0 bases, V lost 2 bases, and 12 bases had no gene match. The germline V gene has CDR1 SGHRS and CDR2 YFSETQ. The CDR3 is 18 amino acids. As DNA, the CDR3 is TGCGCCAGCAGCTTTTCCGGGACAGGCCGCGCTACTAACTATGGCTACACCTTC. Encoded protein: CASSFSGTGRATNYGYTF.

J is TRBJ2-7 and V is TRBV27, with a tentative D call TRBD1 (6 bases). The CDR3 has 15 residues. CDR1 is MNHEY, CDR2 SMNVEV, per germline (reference sequence). V was pared by 8 bases and J by 7 bases, with 24 bases between. CDR3 coding DNA: TGTGCCAGCGGTCCCGCCGGGACACCCGCTTGGGAGCAGTACTTC. As protein: CASGPAGTPAWEQYF.

J is TRBJ2-7 and V is TRBV27; TRBD2 matches at 8 bases. Germline CDR1 reads MNHEY; CDR2 reads SMNVEV (reference sequence). The ends lost 2 bases at V and 3 bases at J; junction bases unmatched: 6. The CDR3 totals 15 residues. CDR3 loop: CASSLGPSGLYEQYF. CDR3 DNA sequence: TGTGCCAGCAGTTTAGGGCCTAGCGGGCTCTACGAGCAGTACTTC.

This chain links TRBV4-2 with TRBJ2-5; 8 bases are a match to TRBD2. The germline CDR1 and CDR2 sequences are LGHNA and YNFKEQ. Losses at the gene ends were 6 bases for V and 5 bases for J; bases not matched to a gene: 8. The CDR3 is 14 residues long. CDR3 loop: CASSPGTRGETQYF. The CDR3 region has the DNA TGTGCCAGCAGTCCCGGGACTAGGGGGGAGACCCAGTACTTC.

The chain links TRBV6-5 to TRBJ1-1, with D unresolved. Germline assignment: CDR1 MNHEY and CDR2 SVGAGI. The CDR3 has 12 amino acids. Trimming stripped 5 bases from V and 5 bases from J, with 9 bases between. CDR3 residues: CASSEAGTEAFF. The CDR3, as DNA: TGTGCCAGCAGTGAAGCCGGGACTGAAGCTTTCTTT.

The chain carries TRBV7-2 and TRBJ2-2, with D possibly matching TRBD2 (6 bases). Deletions cut 1 base from V and 1 base from J, with 7 bases between. The CDR3 is made up of 15 amino acids. CDR1 and CDR2 (germline): SGHTA, FQGNSA. CDR3 in amino acids: CASSLGLVNTGELFF. CDR3 coding DNA: TGTGCCAGCAGCTTAGGACTAGTGAACACCGGGGAGCTGTTTTTT. Complete variable domain (other parts from reference TRBV7-2 and TRBJ2-2): GAGVSQSPSNKVTEKGKDVELRCDPISGHTALYWYRQSLGQGLEFLIYFQGNSAPDKSGLPSDRFSAERTGGSVSTLTIQRTQQEDSAVYLCASSLGLVNTGELFFGEGSRLTVL.

J is TRBJ2-2 and V is TRBV7-3; possibly TRBD1 for D (5 bases). V was trimmed by 6 bases and J by 1 base, leaving 24 bases between them. The CDR3 is made up of 19 amino acids. CDR1 and CDR2 (germline): SGHTA, FQGTGA. CDR3 sequence: CASSSQHPAGPLNTGELFF. DNA of the CDR3: TGTGCCAGCAGTTCACAACATCCCGCAGGGCCCCTGAACACCGGGGAGCTGTTTTTT. The variable domain in full, with the rest retrieved from reference TRBV7-3 and TRBJ2-2, is GAGVSQTPSNKVTEKGKYVELRCDPISGHTALYWYRQSLGQGPEFLIYFQGTGAADDSGLPNDRFFAVRPEGSVSTLKIQRTERGDSAVYLCASSSQHPAGPLNTGELFFGEGSRLTVL.

The chain is built from TRBV27 and TRBJ2-1; weak D call: TRBD1 (6 bases). This CDR3 has 15 amino acids. The V gene's germline CDR1 is MNHEY and CDR2 SMNVEV (reference sequence). V lost 8 bases to trimming and J lost 0 bases, with 14 bases between them. CDR3: CASRIDRSSYNEQFF. The CDR3 DNA is TGTGCCAGCCGGATTGACAGGAGCTCCTACAATGAGCAGTTCTTC.

V is TRBV28 and J is TRBJ2-2, with D unresolved. CDR3 length equals 13 residues. V was shortened by 2 bases and J by 6 bases, with 7 bases between the two germline ends. Germline CDR1 and CDR2: MDHEN and SYDVKM. CDR3 loop: CASSLRTAGELFF. CDR3 DNA: TGTGCCAGCAGTTTAAGAACGGCCGGGGAGCTGTTTTTT.

The CDR3 DNA sequence: TGTGCCAGCAGCTCTCTAGCGGGAGGGGCGGATACGCAGTATTTT. Translation: CASSSLAGGADTQYF. V is TRBV6-5 and J is TRBJ2-3; 12 positions agree with TRBD2. CDR1 MNHEY and CDR2 SVGAGI come from the germline V gene. The CDR3 runs to 15 residues. J lost 6 bases, V lost 6 bases, and 7 bases had no gene match.

The chain recombines TRBV6-1 with TRBJ1-1; weak D call: TRBD1 (6 bases). The V gene lost 5 bases and the J gene lost 8 bases, with 12 bases spanning the gap. Germline CDR1 MNHNS, CDR2 SASEGT. The CDR3 length is 12 residues. The CDR3 spells CASSRDTAEAFF. CDR3 nucleotides: TGTGCCAGCAGTCGGGACACCGCAGAAGCTTTCTTT.

V is TRBV7-3 and J is TRBJ2-1; 9 bases match TRBD1. CDR1 is SGHTA and CDR2 is FQGTGA in the germline V gene. This CDR3 is built from 14 residues. V was clipped by 5 bases and J by 6 bases; unmatched bases: 5. The CDR3 loop reads CASSPGTGFNEQFF. As DNA, the CDR3 is TGTGCCAGCAGCCCCGGGACAGGGTTCAATGAGCAGTTCTTC. The full variable domain, its missing parts supplied by reference TRBV7-3 and TRBJ2-1, is GAGVSQTPSNKVTEKGKYVELRCDPISGHTALYWYRQSLGQGPEFLIYFQGTGAADDSGLPNDRFFAVRPEGSVSTLKIQRTERGDSAVYLCASSPGTGFNEQFFGPGTRLTVL.

The chain combines TRBV5-4 with TRBJ2-7; 15 bases are shared with TRBD2. J lost 2 bases, V lost 3 bases, and 3 bases had no gene match. The V gene's germline CDR1 is SGHNT and CDR2 YYREEE (reference sequence). This CDR3 is 16 amino acids long. The CDR3, as DNA: TGTGCCAGCAGCTCGGGACTAGCGGGAGGCCCCTACGAGCAGTACTTC. Its translation is CASSSGLAGGPYEQYF.

This sequence joins TRBV6-1 and TRBJ2-3; D unresolved. The V and J ends lost 6 bases and 5 bases respectively, with 6 bases between them. This CDR3 has 11 amino acids. CDR1 is MNHNS, CDR2 SASEGT, per germline. The CDR3 protein is CASSLVDTQYF. CDR3 nucleotide sequence: TGTGCCAGCAGCCTCGTAGATACGCAGTATTTT.

At least ten counts were recorded for this clone. The gene calls are TRBV7-3 and TRBJ2-7; a weak D match, TRBD2 (6 bases). Germline lookup yields CDR1 SGHTA and CDR2 FQGTGA. The CDR3 is 16 residues long. Trimming removed 0 bases at V and 0 bases at J, with 12 bases between. The DNA for the CDR3 is TGTGCCAGCAGCTTAACGGGTCGGGGGTTCTCCTACGAGCAGTACTTC. Its protein product is CASSLTGRGFSYEQYF.

The gene calls are TRBV30 and TRBJ2-7; TRBD2 matches 7 bases. V gave up 1 base and J gave up 8 bases; unmatched junction bases: 5. The germline V gene encodes CDR1 GTSNPN and CDR2 SVGIG (reference sequence). The CDR3 length is 12 residues. The CDR3 is CAWSGGGMKQYF. The CDR3 coding sequence is TGTGCCTGGAGTGGGGGGGGTATGAAGCAGTACTTC.

With regard to this clone: An end of the junction differs from the germline gene, which may be a read error. The chain has TRBV7-9 and TRBJ1-4; D uncertain. The CDR3 length is 12 residues. Germline assignment: CDR1 SEHNR and CDR2 FQNEAQ (reference sequence). CDR3 DNA: TGTTCCAGCAGCCCCTCCGTTGAAAAACTGTTTTTT. It codes for CSSSPSVEKLFF. Filled out from reference TRBV7-9 and TRBJ1-4, the complete variable domain reads DTGVSQNPRHKITKRGQNVTFRCDPISEHNRLYWYRQTLGQGPEFLTYFQNEAQLEKSRLLSDRFSAERPKGSFSTLEIQRTEQGDSAMYLCSSSPSVEKLFFGSGTQLSVL.

A word on this clone: The sample has other DNA sequences that encode this CDR3 too. The chain employs TRBV2 and TRBJ2-5, with no clear D. V lost 6 bases, J lost 3 bases, and 5 bases lay in between. CDR1 SNHLY and CDR2 FYNNEI come from the germline V gene. This CDR3 has 11 amino acids. The CDR3 sequence is CASSIEETQYF. In DNA form, the CDR3 reads TGTGCCAGCAGCATTGAAGAGACCCAGTACTTC.

The gene calls are TRBV6-6 and TRBJ2-5; TRBD2 is a possible D gene (5 bases). Trimming removed 7 bases from V and 2 bases from J, with 14 bases in between. The CDR3 is made up of 14 amino acids. Per germline, CDR1 MNHNY and CDR2 SVGAGI (reference sequence). The CDR3 nucleotides read TGTGCCAGCACCCAAGGGCAGCGGCAAGAGACCCAGTACTTC. Translating gives CASTQGQRQETQYF.

The CDR3 region has the DNA TGCGCCAGCAGGCGCGGGGGTTCCCGCGGTGAGACCCAGTACTTC. This encodes CASRRGGSRGETQYF. This chain joins TRBV5-1 and TRBJ2-5; 7 bases map to TRBD2. The ends lost 5 bases at V and 5 bases at J; junction bases unmatched: 12. The CDR3 is 15 residues long. Looked up from germline, CDR1 is SGHRS and CDR2 is YFSETQ.